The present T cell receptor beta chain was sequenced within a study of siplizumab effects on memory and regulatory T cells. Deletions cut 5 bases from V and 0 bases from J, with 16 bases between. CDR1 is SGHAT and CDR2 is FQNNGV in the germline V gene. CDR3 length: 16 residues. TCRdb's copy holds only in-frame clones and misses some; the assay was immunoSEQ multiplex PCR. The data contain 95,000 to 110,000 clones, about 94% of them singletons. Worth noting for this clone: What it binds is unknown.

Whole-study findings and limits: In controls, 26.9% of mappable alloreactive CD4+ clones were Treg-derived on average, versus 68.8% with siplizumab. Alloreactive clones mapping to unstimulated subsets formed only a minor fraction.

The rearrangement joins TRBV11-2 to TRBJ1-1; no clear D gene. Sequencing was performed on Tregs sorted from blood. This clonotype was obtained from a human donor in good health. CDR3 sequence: CASSPTRHLVNTEAFF. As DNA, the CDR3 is TGTGCCAGCAGCCCGACCCGCCACCTTGTGAACACTGAAGCTTTCTTT. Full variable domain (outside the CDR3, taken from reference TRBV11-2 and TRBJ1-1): EAGVAQSPRYKIIEKRQSVAFWCNPISGHATLYWYQQILGQGPKLLIQFQNNGVVDDSQLPKDRFSAERLKGVDSTLKIQPAKLEDSAVYLCASSPTRHLVNTEAFFGQGTRLTVV.